The rows below give T cell receptor beta chains drawn from one sample of a study of cytomegalovirus exposure and HLA in healthy donors. Repertoires were generated with immunoSEQ multiplex PCR, while TCRdb's copy carries only in-frame clones and drops some. Counted here are about 65,000 clones, about 90% occurring once; the ten biggest clones make up 1.3%. The source material was PBMCs. These receptors all come from a woman aged 18 to 35 in good health and CMV-seronegative. Both conserved end residues are part of each CDR3. D genes are given only for firm matches. The listing skips clone size in some rows; elsewhere it reads once, few, many or a size class.

V gene	D gene	clone size	J gene	CDR3 DNA	CDR3 protein
TRBV6-5	-	-	TRBJ1-6	TGTGCCAGCAGTTACTCCCAGGGCTATTCACCCCTCCACTTT	CASSYSQGYSPLHF
TRBV10-3	-	-	TRBJ1-1	TGTGCCATCAGTTCCGGGAGGGGCACTGAAGCTTTCTTT	CAISSGRGTEAFF
TRBV15	-	-	TRBJ2-3	TGTGCCACCAGCTCCACTAGGACTCCCAGCGATACGCAGTATTTT	CATSSTRTPSDTQYF
TRBV28	-	-	TRBJ1-1	TGTGCCAGCAGACGGAAGGCGGGCCTAGGGACTGAAGCTTTCTTT	CASRRKAGLGTEAFF
TRBV4-1	-	-	TRBJ2-6	TGCGCCAGCAGCCACGGAGGCGGCCTCGTCCTGACTTTC	CASSHGGGLVLTF
TRBV4-2	TRBD1	-	TRBJ1-5	TGTGCCAGCAGCCAAGAAAGGGACAGGGGGAGTCAGCCCCAGCATTTT	CASSQERDRGSQPQHF
TRBV2	-	-	TRBJ2-1	TGTGCCAGCCGGCTTCGGTGGAGCGATGAGCAGTTCTTC	CASRLRWSDEQFF
TRBV4-2	-	-	TRBJ1-2	TGTGCCAGCAGCCAAGATGTCGGACTCACGGGGAACTATGGCTACACCTTC	CASSQDVGLTGNYGYTF
TRBV19	-	few	TRBJ2-7	TGTGCCAGTAGTATAGTCCAGGGACGGGACATCAAGCAGTACTTC	CASSIVQGRDIKQYF
TRBV27	-	-	TRBJ1-5	TGTGCCAGCAGTTTATCCGGGAGTAATCAGCCCCAGCATTTT	CASSLSGSNQPQHF
TRBV7-3	-	-	TRBJ2-7	TGTGCCAGCAGCTTATCAAGCCTAGCTGGCGAGCAGTACTTC	CASSLSSLAGEQYF
TRBV6-5	-	-	TRBJ2-3	TGTGCCAGCAGTTACCCGAGGGAAAGGCGGTATTTT	CASSYPRERRYF
TRBV5-4	TRBD1	-	TRBJ2-5	TGTGCCAGCAGCTTGGGCTGGGACAGCCAAGAGACCCAGTACTTC	CASSLGWDSQETQYF
TRBV19	-	-	TRBJ2-4	TGTGCCAGTAGTATTGGAGAAGTTGGGACATGGGCTCGAGTAGCCAAAAACATTCAGTACTTC	CASSIGEVGTWARVAKNIQYF
TRBV7-2	TRBD1	-	TRBJ2-3	TGTGCCAGCAGCTTACCCCAGGGGGCAGATACGCAGTATTTT	CASSLPQGADTQYF
TRBV2	-	-	TRBJ2-1	TGTGCCAGTAGGACAGAATACAATGAGCAGTTCTTC	CASRTEYNEQFF
TRBV4-1	-	once	TRBJ1-2	TGCGCCAGCAGCCCACATACAGGGTGGGGCTACACCTTC	CASSPHTGWGYTF
TRBV10-2	-	-	TRBJ2-7	TGCGCCAGCAGTGTGGCTAGTAAAAGCTCCTACGAGCAGTACTTC	CASSVASKSSYEQYF
TRBV6-5	-	-	TRBJ2-3	TGTGCCAGCAGTTACGAGGGTGGCGGCACAGATACGCAGTATTTT	CASSYEGGGTDTQYF
TRBV15	-	few	TRBJ1-5	TGTGCCACCAGCAGAATAGGGACATTCCTAAATCAGCCCCAGCATTTT	CATSRIGTFLNQPQHF
TRBV30	TRBD1	-	TRBJ2-3	TGTGCCTGGAGAGTTGGGACAGGGGACTCAGATACGCAGTATTTT	CAWRVGTGDSDTQYF
TRBV30	TRBD1	-	TRBJ2-7	TGTGCCTGGAGTAGGGGGCAGAACTACGAGCAGTACTTC	CAWSRGQNYEQYF
TRBV6-5	-	-	TRBJ2-2	TGTGCCAGCAGTTACTTGGCAGGGGGGACCGGGGAGCTGTTTTTT	CASSYLAGGTGELFF